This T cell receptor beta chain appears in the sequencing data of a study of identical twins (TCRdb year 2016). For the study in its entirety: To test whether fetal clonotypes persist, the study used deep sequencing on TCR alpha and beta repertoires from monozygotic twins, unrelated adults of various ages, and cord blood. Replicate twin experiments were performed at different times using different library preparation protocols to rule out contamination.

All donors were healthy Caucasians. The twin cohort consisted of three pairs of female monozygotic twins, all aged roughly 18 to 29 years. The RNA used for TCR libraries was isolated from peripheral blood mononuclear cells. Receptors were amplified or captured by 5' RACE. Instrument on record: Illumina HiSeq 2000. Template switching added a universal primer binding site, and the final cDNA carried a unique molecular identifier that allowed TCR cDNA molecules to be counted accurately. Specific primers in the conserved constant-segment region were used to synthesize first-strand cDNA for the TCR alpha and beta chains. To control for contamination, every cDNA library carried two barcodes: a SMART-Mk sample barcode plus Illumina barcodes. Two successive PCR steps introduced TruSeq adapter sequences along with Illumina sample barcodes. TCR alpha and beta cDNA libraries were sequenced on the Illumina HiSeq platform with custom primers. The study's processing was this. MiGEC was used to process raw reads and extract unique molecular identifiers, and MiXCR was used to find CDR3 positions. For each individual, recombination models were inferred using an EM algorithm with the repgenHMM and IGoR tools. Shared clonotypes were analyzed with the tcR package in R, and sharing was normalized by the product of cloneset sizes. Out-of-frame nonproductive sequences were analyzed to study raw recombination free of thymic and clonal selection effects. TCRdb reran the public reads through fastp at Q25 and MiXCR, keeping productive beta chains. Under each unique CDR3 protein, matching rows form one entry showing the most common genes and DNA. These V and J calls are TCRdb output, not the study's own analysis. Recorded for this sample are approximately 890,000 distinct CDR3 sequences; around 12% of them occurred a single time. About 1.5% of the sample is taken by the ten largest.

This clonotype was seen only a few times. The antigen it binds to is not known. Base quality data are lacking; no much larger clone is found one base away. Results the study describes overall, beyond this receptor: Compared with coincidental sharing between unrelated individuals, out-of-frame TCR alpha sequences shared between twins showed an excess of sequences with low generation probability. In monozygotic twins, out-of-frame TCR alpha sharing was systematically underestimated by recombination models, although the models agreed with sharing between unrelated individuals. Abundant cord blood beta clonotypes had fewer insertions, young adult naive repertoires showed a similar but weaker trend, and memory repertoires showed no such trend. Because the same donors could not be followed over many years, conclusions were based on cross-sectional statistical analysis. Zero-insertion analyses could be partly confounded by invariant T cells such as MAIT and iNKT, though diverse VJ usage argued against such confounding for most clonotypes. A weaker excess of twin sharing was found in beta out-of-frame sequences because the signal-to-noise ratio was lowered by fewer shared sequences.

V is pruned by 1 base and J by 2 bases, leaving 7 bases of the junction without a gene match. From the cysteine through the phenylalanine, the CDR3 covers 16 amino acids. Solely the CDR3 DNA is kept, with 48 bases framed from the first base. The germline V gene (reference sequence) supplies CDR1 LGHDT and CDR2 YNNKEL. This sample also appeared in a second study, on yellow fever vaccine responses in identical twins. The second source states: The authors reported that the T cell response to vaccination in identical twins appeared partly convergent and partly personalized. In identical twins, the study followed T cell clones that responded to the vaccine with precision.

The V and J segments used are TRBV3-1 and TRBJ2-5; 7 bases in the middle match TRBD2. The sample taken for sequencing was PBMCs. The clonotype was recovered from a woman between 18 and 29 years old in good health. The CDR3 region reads CASSQGRGTTQETQYF. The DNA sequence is TGTGCCAGCAGCCAAGGACGGGGGACTACTCAAGAGACCCAGTACTTC.